Listed below are T cell receptor beta chains from one sample, sequenced in a study of T cell repertoires in cytomegalovirus infection. TCRdb independently ran MiXCR on the reads; one entry per CDR3 protein. Of about half a million distinct CDR3 sequences in the sample, 30% to 35% were seen once. Which antigens these TCRs recognize remains unknown. The specimen was cultured PBMCs, collected from culture after CMV antigen stimulation. These receptors were obtained from a human donor in good health (CMV status not recorded). Some clones in this sample may be carry-over from other donors' samples. The CDR3 runs from the conserved cysteine through the conserved F or W. The D gene is left open where the match is weak. Some rows mark clone size as missing; the rest say once, few, many or name a class of expanded clone.

TRBJ1-1	TRBV7-2	few	TRBD1	TGTGCCAGCAGCTACCGGACAGGGATGGAAACTGAAGCTTTCTTT	CASSYRTGMETEAFF
TRBJ2-3	TRBV12-3/TRBV12-4	few	TRBD2	TGTGCCAGCGAAAACAGGGGGCGCAGACTAGCGGGAGGGCCTGCCGGAGATACGCAGTATTTT	CASENRGRRLAGGPAGDTQYF
TRBJ1-5	TRBV27	NA	TRBD1	TGTGCCAGCAGGGTTACAGGGGTCACCAATCAGCCCCAGCATTTT	CASRVTGVTNQPQHF
TRBJ2-1	TRBV12-3/TRBV12-4	few	TRBD1	TGTGCCAGCATAGGTGGACAGGGAAGCTCCTACAATGAGCAGTTCTTC	CASIGGQGSSYNEQFF
TRBJ2-3	TRBV7-9	few	NA	TGTGCCAGCAGCTCTCCTGACAGCACAGATACGCAGTATTTT	CASSSPDSTDTQYF
TRBJ2-1	TRBV11-2	NA	TRBD2	TGTGCCAGCAGCCAACAGAGCGGGGGCTACAATGAGCAGTTCTTC	CASSQQSGGYNEQFF
TRBJ2-3	TRBV5-6	many	NA	TGTGCCAGCAGCGCCCGCCCCTGGGAGTTGAGAACAGATACGCAGTATTTT	CASSARPWELRTDTQYF
TRBJ2-1	TRBV7-2	few	TRBD2	TGTGCCAGCAGCCCTACGGGAGGGGGTCGGGGTCTGGAGCAGTTCTTC	CASSPTGGGRGLEQFF
TRBJ2-1	TRBV7-2	NA	NA	TGTGCCAGCAGCCCCGGACCAAACTCTCCTAAGCAGTTCTTC	CASSPGPNSPKQFF
TRBJ2-1	TRBV7-2	many	TRBD2	TGTGCCAGCAGCTACCTGGGACTAGCGGGAACTGAGCAGTTCTTC	CASSYLGLAGTEQFF
TRBJ2-2	TRBV12-3/TRBV12-4	few	NA	TGTGCCAGCAGTTTCGCCCGGGACCTTCTAGGTGCGAACACCGGGGAGCTGTTTTTT	CASSFARDLLGANTGELFF
TRBJ2-3	TRBV4-3	few	TRBD2	TGCGCCAGCAGCCAAGATGGCGGGAGGGCCCCAGATACGCAGTATTTT	CASSQDGGRAPDTQYF
TRBJ2-1	TRBV4-3	few	NA	TGCGCCAGCAGCCAAAATCCTGCAGACTCCTACAATGAGCAGTTCTTC	CASSQNPADSYNEQFF
TRBJ2-3	TRBV6-1	NA	NA	TGTGCCAGCAGTGCCGGGATCTACACAGATACGCAGTATTTT	CASSAGIYTDTQYF
TRBJ2-1	TRBV25-1	NA	NA	TGTGCCAGCAGTACACTATACTTAAACAATGAGCAGTTCTTC	CASSTLYLNNEQFF
TRBJ1-1	TRBV4-1	NA	NA	TGCGCCAGCAGCCAAGACCGGCGAGGGGACACTGAAGCTTTCTTT	CASSQDRRGDTEAFF
TRBJ2-1	TRBV6-2/TRBV6-3	NA	TRBD1	TGTGCCAGCAGTCCGTACAGGGGGAATGAGCAGTTCTTC	CASSPYRGNEQFF
TRBJ2-7	TRBV27	NA	TRBD2	TGTGCCAGCAGGTCTAGCGGGTCTAGCTCCTACGAGCAGTACTTC	CASRSSGSSSYEQYF
TRBJ2-1	TRBV7-8	many	TRBD1	TGTGCCAGCAGAGCTTCGACGGGACAGGTCCACAATGAGCAGTTCTTC	CASRASTGQVHNEQFF
TRBJ1-3	TRBV12-3/TRBV12-4	many	TRBD1	TGTGCCAGCAGTTTGTTGGGACAGGGAGGTGGCACCATATATTTT	CASSLLGQGGGTIYF
TRBJ2-6	TRBV28	NA	TRBD1	TGTGCCAGCAGTGGTGCACAGGGGGCCTCTGGGGCCAACGTCCTGACTTTC	CASSGAQGASGANVLTF
TRBJ2-3	TRBV11-3	NA	NA	TGTGCCAGCAGCTTAACAGAGCCGGATACGCAGTATTTT	CASSLTEPDTQYF
TRBJ1-1	TRBV7-8	many	NA	TGTGCCAGCAGCTTAGGCAGGGCTATTAACACTGAAGCTTTCTTT	CASSLGRAINTEAFF
TRBJ2-5	TRBV25-1	few	NA	TGTGCCAGCAGTGAATACGAGACCCAGTACTTC	CASSEYETQYF
TRBJ2-7	TRBV19	NA	NA	TGTGCCAGTAGTATCGGTTTTGGGCTCCGTTCGGACTACGAGCAGTACTTC	CASSIGFGLRSDYEQYF
TRBJ2-5	TRBV10-3	few	NA	TGTGCCATCCGTTCGGGAGAGCAAGAGACCCAGTACTTC	CAIRSGEQETQYF
TRBJ1-4	TRBV12-3/TRBV12-4	once	NA	TGTGCCAGCAGTTATGACCCAACTAATGAAAAACTGTTTTTT	CASSYDPTNEKLFF
TRBJ2-1	TRBV7-2	few	TRBD2	TGTGCCAGCAGCCCAACTGGGACTAGCGTCTATCGCAGGCAGTTCTTC	CASSPTGTSVYRRQFF
TRBJ1-4	TRBV4-1	NA	NA	TGCGCCAGCAGCCATGACCGGGTAACTAATGAAAAACTGTTTTTT	CASSHDRVTNEKLFF
TRBJ2-1	TRBV6-1	NA	TRBD1	TGTGCCAGCAGTGAAGGGACAGGGGATCGGCTCGACAATGAGCAGTTCTTC	CASSEGTGDRLDNEQFF
TRBJ1-1	TRBV7-9	many	NA	TGTGCCAGCAGCTTAAACCGGAACACTGAAGCTTTCTTT	CASSLNRNTEAFF
TRBJ2-1	TRBV12-3/TRBV12-4	few	NA	TGTGCCAGCAGCCCCCCTAGGGTCCAGTGGAATGAGCAGTTCTTC	CASSPPRVQWNEQFF
TRBJ2-4	TRBV7-2	NA	TRBD1	TGTGCCAGCAGCTTACCAGGGGGCGCCAAAAACATTCAGTACTTC	CASSLPGGAKNIQYF
TRBJ1-2	TRBV2	NA	NA	TGTGCCAGCAGCCCCTGGGAGGCCGCTAACTATGGCTACACCTTC	CASSPWEAANYGYTF
TRBJ2-1	TRBV7-2	NA	NA	TGTGCCAGCAGCCCGGTGAGCCCCTACAATGAGCAGTTCTTC	CASSPVSPYNEQFF
TRBJ2-1	TRBV28	NA	NA	TGTGCCAGCAGTTTAAACTACCCCAATGAGCAGTTCTTC	CASSLNYPNEQFF
TRBJ2-1	TRBV7-2	many	TRBD2	TGTGCCAGCAGCCTTGGACTAGCGGGATGGACCTACAATGAGCAGTTCTTC	CASSLGLAGWTYNEQFF
TRBJ2-1	TRBV11-3	NA	NA	TGTGCCAGCAGCTTAGATTCCCGGGGGCTGTACAATGAGCAGTTCTTC	CASSLDSRGLYNEQFF
TRBJ2-3	TRBV7-6	NA	NA	TGTGCCAGCAGCTCACGGCCAGCGAGGGCAGATACGCAGTATTTT	CASSSRPARADTQYF
TRBJ2-1	TRBV27	once	NA	TGTGCCAGCAGTTTATTGGGCCAGCCTAACAATGAGCAGTTCTTC	CASSLLGQPNNEQFF
TRBJ2-7	TRBV7-2	many	TRBD2	TGTGCCAGCAGCTTAAGGCCCTCGGGAGGGCCCTACGAGCAGTACTTC	CASSLRPSGGPYEQYF
TRBJ2-1	TRBV11-1	NA	NA	TGTGCCAGCAGCTCCACTACCACGTGGTCCTACAATGAGCAGTTCTTC	CASSSTTTWSYNEQFF
TRBJ1-2	TRBV28	NA	NA	TGTGCCAGCGGTTTGACAGGATCTAACTATGGCTACACCTTC	CASGLTGSNYGYTF
TRBJ1-1	TRBV5-6	many	NA	TGTGCCAGCAGCCCACAGGGTTATGAATTGAACACTGAAGCTTTCTTT	CASSPQGYELNTEAFF
TRBJ2-1	TRBV7-2	few	NA	TGTGCCAGCAGCCCTCAAGTCGACTCCTACAATGAGCAGTTCTTC	CASSPQVDSYNEQFF
TRBJ1-4	TRBV7-2	few	TRBD1	TGTGCCAGCAGCCCTCAGACAGGGCCCAATGAAAAACTGTTTTTT	CASSPQTGPNEKLFF
TRBJ2-1	TRBV6-2/TRBV6-3	NA	TRBD2	TGTGCCAGCAGTTCCCATACTAGCGGGAGGGCCCCCAATGAGCAGTTCTTC	CASSSHTSGRAPNEQFF
TRBJ2-1	TRBV7-3	NA	NA	TGTGCCAGCAGCTTGGAGGGGGCCAACAATGAGCAGTTCTTC	CASSLEGANNEQFF
TRBJ2-1	TRBV20-1	few	NA	TGCAGTGCTAGAGGGTCCAGCGGCTCCTACAATGAGCAGTTCTTC	CSARGSSGSYNEQFF
TRBJ1-2	TRBV12-3/TRBV12-4	few	NA	TGTGCCAGCAGCCTGGACACTTCAGGAAAGGCCTTC	CASSLDTSGKAF